The rows below give T cell receptor beta chains drawn from one sample of a study of T cell repertoires in cytomegalovirus infection. TCRdb used MiXCR to reprocess the reads, holding one entry per CDR3 protein. The table has hundreds of thousands of distinct CDR3 sequences, around a third seen once. Their specific antigens are unknown. The sample consisted of cultured PBMCs, taken from culture after CMV antigen stimulation. Receptors originate from a human donor in good health (CMV status not recorded). Some clones in this sample may be carry-over from other donors' samples. Each CDR3 is given with its conserved first and last residue. The D gene is left open where the match is weak. Where a row states a size, it is once, few, many or the class of an expanded clone; other rows omit it.

D,J,V,size,DNA,CDR3
TRBD1,TRBJ1-2,TRBV3-1,once,TGTGCCAGCAGCCAAGAGGACAGGACAAACTATGGCTACACCTTC,CASSQEDRTNYGYTF
NA,TRBJ1-2,TRBV20-1,NA,TGCAGTGCTAGGCCCCAGGTCGCCTATGGCTACACCTTC,CSARPQVAYGYTF
NA,TRBJ2-1,TRBV12-3/TRBV12-4,few,TGTGCCAGCAGTCCCACGTGGAATGAGCAGTTCTTC,CASSPTWNEQFF
NA,TRBJ1-2,TRBV7-6,NA,TGTGCCAGCAGCAGAAGACAGTCGACACAACCTATGACTAACTATGGCTACACCTTC,CASSRRQSTQPMTNYGYTF
NA,TRBJ2-1,TRBV5-4,NA,TGTGCCAGCAGCTTTTGGCTAGAATACAATGAGCAGTTCTTC,CASSFWLEYNEQFF
TRBD2,TRBJ2-1,TRBV6-2/TRBV6-3,once,TGTGCCAGCAGAGCAGCGGGAAGATACAATGAGCAGTTCTTC,CASRAAGRYNEQFF
NA,TRBJ2-2,TRBV11-3,NA,TGTGCCAGCAGCTCTCGGGAGTCGGGCACCGGGGAGCTGTTTTTT,CASSSRESGTGELFF
NA,TRBJ1-3,TRBV18,NA,TGTGCCAGCTCACCACTGGAGATCTCGGGCCCAGGCTCTGGAAACACCATATATTTT,CASSPLEISGPGSGNTIYF
NA,TRBJ1-1,TRBV7-2,few,TGTGCCAGCAGCTCGGCATTAGTGAACACTGAAGCTTTCTTT,CASSSALVNTEAFF
TRBD1,TRBJ2-3,TRBV6-2/TRBV6-3,NA,TGTGCCAGCAGTTCGACTCGGACAGGAACGACAGATACGCAGTATTTT,CASSSTRTGTTDTQYF
TRBD1,TRBJ2-7,TRBV7-9,NA,TGTGCCAGCAGCGGCCGGGACAGATTAAACTACGAGCAGTACTTC,CASSGRDRLNYEQYF
TRBD1,TRBJ1-5,TRBV10-3,NA,TGTGCCATCAGTTCGACTTTAGGGCAGGGGGCGAATCAGCCCCAGCATTTT,CAISSTLGQGANQPQHF
TRBD1,TRBJ2-5,TRBV11-2,few,TGTGCCAGCAGCTTAGGGGGACAGCCGTTGCAAGAGACCCAGTACTTC,CASSLGGQPLQETQYF
TRBD2,TRBJ2-3,TRBV18,NA,TGTGCCAGCTCACCCACACGGGGAGCGGGATCACAAGATACGCAGTATTTT,CASSPTRGAGSQDTQYF
NA,TRBJ2-2,TRBV6-1,few,TGTGCCAGCAGTCGTGGACACAACACCGGGGAGCTGTTTTTT,CASSRGHNTGELFF
TRBD1,TRBJ2-1,TRBV4-3,few,TGCGCCAGCAGCCAAGTACAGGGGAGCAATGGCTACAATGAGCAGTTCTTC,CASSQVQGSNGYNEQFF
TRBD2,TRBJ2-5,TRBV12-5,NA,TGTGCTAGTGGTTTGAGCGGGGAAGAGACCCAGTACTTC,CASGLSGEETQYF